Listed here is a single TCR beta chain. Its antigen remains undetermined. Per-base qualities were not stored, and no clone one base away is much larger. The sample holds other DNA sequences that translate to the same CDR3. From the cysteine through the phenylalanine, the CDR3 covers 14 amino acids. Of the read, only the CDR3 DNA is kept; its 42 bases are in frame from base 1. V drops 3 bases and J drops 3 bases, leaving 9 bases in between. The CDR1 and CDR2 encoded by the germline V gene are SNHLY and FYNNEI. The donors were healthy, HIV-negative adults with no recently reported acute infections or vaccinations. Every donor was a Caucasian adult living in Nashville, Tennessee, USA. CD4+ T cells were enriched by magnetic negative selection; naive cells were then positively selected on CD45RA, and the negative fraction formed the memory subset. Blood was collected by leukapheresis, and PBMCs were isolated by Ficoll-Histopaque density gradient centrifugation and then cryopreserved in liquid nitrogen vapor phase. Analytical flow cytometry was used to check the purity and quantity of each magnetically sorted T cell population. From each sorted fraction, genomic DNA was isolated and quantified by UV absorbance on a Nanodrop 2000c.

Using the deep immunoSEQ assay, multiplex PCR amplified TCR CDR3 regions from genomic DNA. Extracted genomic DNA from each cell subset was spread evenly across all wells of several immunoSEQ 96-well plates, with each plate serving as a replicate. For sorted subsets, about 200 ng genomic DNA, equal to about 30,000 T cell genomes, was loaded into each replicate PCR. Purified libraries were measured with a Qubit 3.0 fluorometer, size-checked on a Bioanalyzer 2100, and measured again with the KAPA Library Quantification kit. Every immunoSEQ 96-well plate was sequenced on a dedicated single-read 150-cycle Illumina NextSeq 550 flow cell. The authors' pipeline ran thus. The immunoSEQ output contained only junctional sequences without quality scores, so filtering could not match that applied to full-length reads. Sequences were annotated with PyIR, a Python wrapper for IgBLAST v1.9, using IMGT germline references to assign V/J genes and CDR3. Reads were removed for weak V/J assignments (E-value above 1e-6), missing CDR3, stop codons, out-of-frame junctions, or ambiguous translated residues. V3J clonotypes were defined by identical inferred V gene, J gene, and CDR3 amino acid sequence. Percentage overlap between repertoires was calculated by dividing the number of shared unique clonotypes by the size of the smaller repertoire. Richness of each repertoire was evaluated using RTK rarefaction, the Chao1 estimator, and Recon v2.1 estimates of unobserved clonotypes. OLGA was used to compute generation probabilities for all TCRbeta clonotypes that the gDNA method yielded from a handful of donors. TCRdb obtained this table from immuneACCESS and retained in-frame rearrangements with V and J assigned. These tables miss some clones; where compared with another copy, unresolved V genes account for less than half of the shortfall, and the remainder is unexplained. V, J and clone size are taken as reported in that table, and D and trimming were inferred from the DNA itself. In this sample the table shows millions of clones, just over 90% of which occur a single time. The ten largest clones capture 0.39% of the sample.

The data originate from a study of shared clonotypes between healthy human individuals (dated by TCRdb to the early 2020s). Describing the broader study: The cohort comprised two women and a few men aged 18 to 49 years. Per donor, three plates each were used for CD4 naive and CD4 memory, two for CD8 naive, and one for CD8 memory. To estimate repertoire size and how much clonotypes are shared between individuals, the study performed deep sequencing of blood TCR repertoires from about 5 healthy adults. Different laboratories and diverse techniques were used to prepare libraries and sequence TCR repertoires, to increase sequencing depth and limit assay-specific biases. Each donor's leukapheresis produced roughly between roughly 0.9 and 8.9 billion PBMCs. Paper-wide results and their limitations: Estimated clonotype richness was generally larger for naive than for memory subsets. Sampling was restricted to blood, and TCR repertoires in tissues likely differ from the TCR repertoires found in blood. Higher generation probabilities were observed for clonotypes shared by all four sorted-subset donors than for non-shared clonotypes. Because the study included a small number of donors, the genetic and exposure-history diversity represented was limited. Incomplete sequencing was indicated by rarefaction of sorted-subset datasets, despite the large sequencing depth. When a handful of donors were compared, the shared fraction of clonotypes was around 5% for naive CD4, 3.5% to 4% for naive CD8, 2.3% for memory CD4, and less than 0.45% for memory CD8. Pairwise subsampling indicated that sequencing depth was expected to affect the degree of clonotype sharing among donors.

This TCR derives from a man aged 18 to 35 in good health. Some clones in this sample may be carry-over from other donors' samples. Sequencing was carried out using naive CD4+ T cells from PBMCs. The intended sense of this specimen's cell subset or site label: CD45RA+ positively selected. The receptor chain draws on TRBV2 and TRBJ1-5; the D gene lacks a confident call. The DNA sequence is given as TGTGCCAGCAGTGAGTCGGCGTCCAATCAGCCCCAGCATTTT. This yields the protein CASSESASNQPQHF.